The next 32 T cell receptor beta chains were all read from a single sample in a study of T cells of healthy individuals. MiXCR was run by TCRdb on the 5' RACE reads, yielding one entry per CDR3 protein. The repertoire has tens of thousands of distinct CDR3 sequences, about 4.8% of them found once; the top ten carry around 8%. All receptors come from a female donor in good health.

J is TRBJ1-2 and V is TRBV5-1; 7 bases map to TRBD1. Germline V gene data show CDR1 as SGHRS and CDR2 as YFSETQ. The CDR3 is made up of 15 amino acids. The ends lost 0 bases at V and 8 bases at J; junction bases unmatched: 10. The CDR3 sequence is CASSLVGRGSDGYTF. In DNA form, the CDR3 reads TGCGCCAGCAGCTTGGTGGGCAGGGGGTCTGACGGCTACACCTTC. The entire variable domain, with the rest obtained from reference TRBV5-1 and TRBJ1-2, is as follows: KAGVTQTPRYLIKTRGQQVTLSCSPISGHRSVSWYQQTPGQGLQFLFEYFSETQRNKGNFPGRFSGRQFSNSRSEMNVSTLELGDSALYLCASSLVGRGSDGYTFGSGTRLTVV.

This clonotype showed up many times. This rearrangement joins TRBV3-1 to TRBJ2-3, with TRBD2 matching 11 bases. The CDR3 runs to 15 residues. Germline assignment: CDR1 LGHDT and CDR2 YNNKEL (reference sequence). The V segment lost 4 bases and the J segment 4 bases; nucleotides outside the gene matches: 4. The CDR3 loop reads CASSPSGRWADTQYF. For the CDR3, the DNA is TGTGCCAGCAGCCCTAGCGGGAGGTGGGCAGATACGCAGTATTTT.

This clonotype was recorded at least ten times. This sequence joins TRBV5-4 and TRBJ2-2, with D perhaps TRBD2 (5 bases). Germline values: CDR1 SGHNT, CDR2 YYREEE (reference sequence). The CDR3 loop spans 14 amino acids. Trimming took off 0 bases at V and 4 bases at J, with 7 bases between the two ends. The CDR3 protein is CASSLGGLTGELFF. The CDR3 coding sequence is TGTGCCAGCAGCTTGGGCGGGCTCACCGGGGAGCTGTTTTTT. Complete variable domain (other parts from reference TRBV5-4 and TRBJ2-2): ETGVTQSPTHLIKTRGQQVTLRCSSQSGHNTVSWYQQALGQGPQFIFQYYREEENGRGNFPPRFSGLQFPNYSSELNVNALELDDSALYLCASSLGGLTGELFFGEGSRLTVL.

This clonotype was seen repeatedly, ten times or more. CDR3 bases: TGTGCCAGCAGTTACCAGAGACTCCTGAGTTCACCCCTCCACTTT. Protein sequence: CASSYQRLLSSPLHF. The chain combines TRBV6-5 with TRBJ1-6; no definite D call. Looked up from germline, CDR1 is MNHEY and CDR2 is SVGAGI. The CDR3 totals 15 residues. V was shortened by 2 bases and J by 9 bases, with 14 bases between the two germline ends.

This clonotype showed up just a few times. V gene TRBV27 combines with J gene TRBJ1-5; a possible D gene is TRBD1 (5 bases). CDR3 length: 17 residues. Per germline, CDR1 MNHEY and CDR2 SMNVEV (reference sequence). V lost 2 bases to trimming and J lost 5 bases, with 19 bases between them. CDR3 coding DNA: TGTGCCAGCAGTTTAAGGGCCGGGGGGGACGGAGATCAGCCCCAGCATTTT. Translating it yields CASSLRAGGDGDQPQHF.

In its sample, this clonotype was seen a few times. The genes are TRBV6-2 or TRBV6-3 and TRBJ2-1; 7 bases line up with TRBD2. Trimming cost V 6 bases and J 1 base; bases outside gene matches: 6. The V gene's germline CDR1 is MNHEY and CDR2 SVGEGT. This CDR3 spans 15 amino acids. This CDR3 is CASSPREASYNEQFF. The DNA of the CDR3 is TGTGCCAGCAGCCCACGGGAGGCTTCCTACAATGAGCAGTTCTTC.

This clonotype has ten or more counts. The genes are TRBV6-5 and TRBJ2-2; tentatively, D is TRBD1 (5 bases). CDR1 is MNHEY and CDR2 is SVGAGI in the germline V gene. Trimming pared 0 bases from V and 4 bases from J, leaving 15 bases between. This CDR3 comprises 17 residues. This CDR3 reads CASSYSSWGSVTGELFF. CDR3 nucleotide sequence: TGTGCCAGCAGTTACTCGAGCTGGGGCTCGGTCACCGGGGAGCTGTTTTTT.

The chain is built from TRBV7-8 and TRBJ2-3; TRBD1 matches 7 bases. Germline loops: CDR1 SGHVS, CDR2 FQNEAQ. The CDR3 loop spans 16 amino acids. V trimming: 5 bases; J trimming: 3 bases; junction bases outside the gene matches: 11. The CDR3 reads CASSSTRTGTTDTQYF. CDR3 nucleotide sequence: TGTGCCAGCAGCAGCACCCGGACAGGCACTACAGATACGCAGTATTTT.

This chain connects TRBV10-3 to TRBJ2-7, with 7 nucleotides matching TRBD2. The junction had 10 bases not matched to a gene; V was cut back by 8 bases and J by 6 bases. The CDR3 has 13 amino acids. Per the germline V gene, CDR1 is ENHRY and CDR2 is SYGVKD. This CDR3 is CAIGSGLGSEQYF. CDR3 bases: TGTGCCATCGGTAGCGGGCTGGGATCCGAGCAGTACTTC.

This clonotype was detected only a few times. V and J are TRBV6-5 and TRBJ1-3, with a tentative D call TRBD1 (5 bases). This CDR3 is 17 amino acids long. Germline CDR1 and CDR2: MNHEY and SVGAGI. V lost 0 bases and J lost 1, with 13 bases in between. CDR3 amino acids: CASSYSIQGWSGNTIYF. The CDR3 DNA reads TGTGCCAGCAGTTACTCTATTCAGGGTTGGTCTGGAAACACCATATATTTT.

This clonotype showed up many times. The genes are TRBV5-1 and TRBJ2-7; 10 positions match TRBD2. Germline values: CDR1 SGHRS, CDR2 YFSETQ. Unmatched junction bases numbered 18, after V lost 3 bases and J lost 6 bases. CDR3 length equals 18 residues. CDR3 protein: CASSSYPPSGSLVCEQYF. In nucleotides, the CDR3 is TGCGCCAGCAGCTCCTACCCCCCTAGCGGGAGTTTAGTTTGCGAGCAGTACTTC.

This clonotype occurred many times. The CDR3 loop reads CAISAFSTRALGEQYF. CDR3 DNA sequence: TGTGCCATCAGTGCATTTTCTACTAGAGCCCTAGGCGAGCAGTACTTC. The chain employs TRBV10-3 and TRBJ2-7; D possibly corresponds to TRBD2 (5 bases). CDR1 ENHRY and CDR2 SYGVKD come from the germline V gene. The CDR3 extends over 16 amino acids. Trimming removed 4 bases at V and 6 bases at J, with 22 bases between.

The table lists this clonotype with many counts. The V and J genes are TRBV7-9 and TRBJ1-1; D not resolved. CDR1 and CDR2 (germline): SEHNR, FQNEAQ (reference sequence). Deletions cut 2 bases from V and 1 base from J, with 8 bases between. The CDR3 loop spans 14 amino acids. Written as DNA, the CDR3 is TGTGCCAGCAGCTTATTGCAGAAGAACACTGAAGCTTTCTTT. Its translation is CASSLLQKNTEAFF.

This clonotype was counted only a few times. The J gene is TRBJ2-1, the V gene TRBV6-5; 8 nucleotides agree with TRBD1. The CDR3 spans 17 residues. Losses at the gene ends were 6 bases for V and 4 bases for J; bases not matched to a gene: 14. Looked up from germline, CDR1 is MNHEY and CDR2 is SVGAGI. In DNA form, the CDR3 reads TGTGCCAGCAGCCCCTTTTACCGACAGGGGTCTTACAATGAGCAGTTCTTC. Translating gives CASSPFYRQGSYNEQFF.

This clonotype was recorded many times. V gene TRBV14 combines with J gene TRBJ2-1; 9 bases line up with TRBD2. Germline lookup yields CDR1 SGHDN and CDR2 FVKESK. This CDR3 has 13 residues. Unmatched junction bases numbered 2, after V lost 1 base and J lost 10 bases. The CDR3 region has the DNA TGTGCCAGCAGCCAAGGCGGACTAGCGGAGCAGTTCTTC. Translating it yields CASSQGGLAEQFF. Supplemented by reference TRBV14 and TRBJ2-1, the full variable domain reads EAGVTQFPSHSVIEKGQTVTLRCDPISGHDNLYWYRRVMGKEIKFLLHFVKESKQDESGMPNNRFLAERTGGTYSTLKVQPAELEDSGVYFCASSQGGLAEQFFGPGTRLTVL.

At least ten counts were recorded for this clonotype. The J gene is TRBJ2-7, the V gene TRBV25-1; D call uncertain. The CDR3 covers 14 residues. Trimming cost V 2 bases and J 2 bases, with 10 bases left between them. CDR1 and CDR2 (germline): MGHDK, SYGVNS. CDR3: CASSEVNSPYEQYF. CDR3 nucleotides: TGTGCCAGCAGTGAAGTTAACAGCCCCTACGAGCAGTACTTC.

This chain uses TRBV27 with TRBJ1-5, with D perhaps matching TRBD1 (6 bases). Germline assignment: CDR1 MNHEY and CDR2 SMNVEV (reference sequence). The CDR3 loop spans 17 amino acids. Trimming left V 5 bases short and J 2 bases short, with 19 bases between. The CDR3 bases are TGTGCCAGCAGTGGTGGGGCGTACAGGGCAGGCAATCAGCCCCAGCATTTT. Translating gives CASSGGAYRAGNQPQHF.

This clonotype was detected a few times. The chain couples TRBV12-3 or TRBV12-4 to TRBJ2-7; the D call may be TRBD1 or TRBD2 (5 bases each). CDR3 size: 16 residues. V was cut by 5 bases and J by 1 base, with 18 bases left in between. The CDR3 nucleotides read TGTGCCAGCAGTCCGACATTTGGGGGTCCATCCTACGAGCAGTACTTC. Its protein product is CASSPTFGGPSYEQYF.

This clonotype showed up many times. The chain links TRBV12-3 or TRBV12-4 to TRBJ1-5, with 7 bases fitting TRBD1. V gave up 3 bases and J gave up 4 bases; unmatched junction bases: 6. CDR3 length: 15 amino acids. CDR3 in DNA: TGTGCCAGCAGTTTCCAGGGGGACATGAATCAGCCCCAGCATTTT. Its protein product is CASSFQGDMNQPQHF.

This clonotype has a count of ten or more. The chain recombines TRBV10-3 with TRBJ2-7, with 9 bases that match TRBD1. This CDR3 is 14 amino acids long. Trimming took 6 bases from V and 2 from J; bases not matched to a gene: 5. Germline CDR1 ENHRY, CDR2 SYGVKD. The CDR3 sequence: CAISQDRGAYEQYF. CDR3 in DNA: TGTGCCATCAGCCAAGACAGGGGGGCCTACGAGCAGTACTTC.

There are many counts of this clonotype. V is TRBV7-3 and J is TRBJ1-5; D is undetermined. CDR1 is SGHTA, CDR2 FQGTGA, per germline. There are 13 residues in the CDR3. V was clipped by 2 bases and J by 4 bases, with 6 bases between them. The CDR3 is CASSLWVNQPQHF. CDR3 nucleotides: TGTGCCAGCAGCTTATGGGTAAATCAGCCCCAGCATTTT.

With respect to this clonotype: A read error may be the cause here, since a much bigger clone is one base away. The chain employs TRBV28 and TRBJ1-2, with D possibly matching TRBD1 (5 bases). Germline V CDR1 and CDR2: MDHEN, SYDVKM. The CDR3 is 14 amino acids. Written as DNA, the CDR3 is TGTGCCAGCGCCCTAGAAGGGACCTTCTATGGCTACATCTTC. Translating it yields CASALEGTFYGYIF.

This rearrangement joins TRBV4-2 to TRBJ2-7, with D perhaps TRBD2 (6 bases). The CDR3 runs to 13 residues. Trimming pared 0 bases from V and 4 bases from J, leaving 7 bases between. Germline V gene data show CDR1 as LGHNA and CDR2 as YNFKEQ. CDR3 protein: CASSQEGGYEQYF. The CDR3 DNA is TGTGCCAGCAGCCAAGAAGGAGGGTACGAGCAGTACTTC.

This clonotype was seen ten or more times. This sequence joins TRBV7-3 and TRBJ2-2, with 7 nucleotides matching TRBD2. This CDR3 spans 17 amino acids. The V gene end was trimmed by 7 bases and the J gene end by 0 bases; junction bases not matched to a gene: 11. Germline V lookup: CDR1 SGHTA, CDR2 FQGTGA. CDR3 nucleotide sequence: TGTGCCAGCACCAAAACCAGCGGGGTCACGAACACCGGGGAGCTGTTTTTT. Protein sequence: CASTKTSGVTNTGELFF.

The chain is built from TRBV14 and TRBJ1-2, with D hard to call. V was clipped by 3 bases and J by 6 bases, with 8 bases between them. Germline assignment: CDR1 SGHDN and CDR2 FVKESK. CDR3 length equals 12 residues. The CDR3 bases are TGTGCCAGCAGCCAGGGATGGAATGGCTACACCTTC. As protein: CASSQGWNGYTF.

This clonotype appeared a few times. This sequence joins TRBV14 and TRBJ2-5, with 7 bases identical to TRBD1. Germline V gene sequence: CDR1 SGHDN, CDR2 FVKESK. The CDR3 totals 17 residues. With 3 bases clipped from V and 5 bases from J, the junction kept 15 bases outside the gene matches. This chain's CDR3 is CASSHTDRVQGPETQYF. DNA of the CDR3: TGTGCCAGCAGCCACACCGACAGGGTCCAAGGCCCGGAGACCCAGTACTTC. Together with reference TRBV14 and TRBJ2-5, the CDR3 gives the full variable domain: EAGVTQFPSHSVIEKGQTVTLRCDPISGHDNLYWYRRVMGKEIKFLLHFVKESKQDESGMPNNRFLAERTGGTYSTLKVQPAELEDSGVYFCASSHTDRVQGPETQYFGPGTRLLVL.

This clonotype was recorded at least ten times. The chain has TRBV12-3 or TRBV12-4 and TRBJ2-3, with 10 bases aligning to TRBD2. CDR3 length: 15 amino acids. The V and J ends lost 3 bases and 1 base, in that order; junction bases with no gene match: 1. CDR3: CASSFGTSGTDTQYF. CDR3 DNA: TGTGCCAGCAGTTTCGGGACTAGCGGCACAGATACGCAGTATTTT.

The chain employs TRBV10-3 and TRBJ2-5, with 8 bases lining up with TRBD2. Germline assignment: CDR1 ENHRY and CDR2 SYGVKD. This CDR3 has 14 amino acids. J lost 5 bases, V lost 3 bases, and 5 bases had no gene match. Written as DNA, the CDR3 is TGTGCCATCAGTGATCGGGGGGGCCGGGAGACCCAGTACTTC. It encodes CAISDRGGRETQYF.

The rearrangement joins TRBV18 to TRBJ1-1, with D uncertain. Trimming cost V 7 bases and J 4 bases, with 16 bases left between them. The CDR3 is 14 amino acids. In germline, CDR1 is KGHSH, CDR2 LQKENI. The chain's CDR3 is CASLQREGSTEAFF. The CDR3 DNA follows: TGTGCCAGCTTACAGAGGGAGGGAAGCACTGAAGCTTTCTTT.

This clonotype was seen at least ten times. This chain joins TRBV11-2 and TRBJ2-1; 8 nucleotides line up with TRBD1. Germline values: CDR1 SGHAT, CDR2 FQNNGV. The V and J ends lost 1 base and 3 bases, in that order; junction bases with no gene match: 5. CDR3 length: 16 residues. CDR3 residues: CASSLGTGQGYNEQFF. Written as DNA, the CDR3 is TGTGCCAGCAGCTTAGGCACCGGACAGGGCTACAATGAGCAGTTCTTC.

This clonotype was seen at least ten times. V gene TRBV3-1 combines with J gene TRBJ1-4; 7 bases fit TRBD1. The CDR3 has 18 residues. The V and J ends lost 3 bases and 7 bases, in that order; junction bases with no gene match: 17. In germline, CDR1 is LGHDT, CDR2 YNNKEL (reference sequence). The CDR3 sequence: CASSQHRDRVGPGEKLFF. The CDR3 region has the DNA TGTGCCAGCAGCCAGCACCGGGACAGAGTAGGACCAGGTGAAAAACTGTTTTTT.

CDR3 sequence reads: CASSGTGLQPQHF. The CDR3 nucleotides are TGTGCCAGCTCCGGGACAGGGCTTCAGCCCCAGCATTTT. V gene TRBV7-2 combines with J gene TRBJ1-5; 9 bases are a match to TRBD1. CDR1 is SGHTA, CDR2 FQGNSA, per germline. V lost 8 bases to trimming and J lost 6 bases; unmatched junction nucleotides: 5. The CDR3 totals 13 residues.